These 23 T cell receptor beta chains were all obtained from the same sample, sequenced in a study of blood T cell repertoires in COVID-19. Method: immunoSEQ multiplex PCR; TCRdb's copy keeps in-frame clones and lacks some. The sample consists of over 150,000 clones, 75% to 90% of them appearing once. Specimen: PBMCs or T cells enriched from blood (not recorded which). Receptors originate from a man in his forties or fifties who had recovered from COVID-19.

This chain uses TRBV5-1 with TRBJ2-7; D perhaps matches TRBD2 (5 bases). The CDR3 is 15 amino acids. The V and J ends lost 0 bases and 3 bases respectively, with 13 bases between them. CDR1 is SGHRS, CDR2 YFSETQ, per germline. DNA for the CDR3: TGCGCCAGCAGCTTGGAACGGGAACCCCTCTACGAGCAGTACTTC. It translates to CASSLEREPLYEQYF. The variable domain in full, with the rest retrieved from reference TRBV5-1 and TRBJ2-7, is KAGVTQTPRYLIKTRGQQVTLSCSPISGHRSVSWYQQTPGQGLQFLFEYFSETQRNKGNFPGRFSGRQFSNSRSEMNVSTLELGDSALYLCASSLEREPLYEQYFGPGTRLTVT.

This clone was observed once. The CDR3: CASSWGTGSNQPQHF. CDR3 bases: TGTGCCAGCAGTTGGGGGACTGGTAGCAATCAGCCCCAGCATTTT. This chain uses TRBV27 with TRBJ1-5, with a possible D match to TRBD1 (5 bases). The CDR3 runs to 15 residues. Germline CDR1 is MNHEY and CDR2 is SMNVEV (reference sequence). With 4 bases removed from V and 0 bases from J, the gap between germline ends came to 10 bases.

The chain links TRBV28 to TRBJ1-5, with D perhaps matching TRBD1 (6 bases). Looked up from germline, CDR1 is MDHEN and CDR2 is SYDVKM. V was clipped by 3 bases and J by 6 bases, with 15 bases between them. This CDR3 contains 15 residues. CDR3 sequence reads: CASSLWGGEVQPQHF. Written as DNA, the CDR3 is TGTGCCAGCAGTTTGTGGGGGGGCGAAGTTCAGCCCCAGCATTTT.

A few counts support this clone. V usage is TRBV21-1 and J usage is TRBJ2-2; no check of the table's D call, TRBD2, against the DNA was made. TRBV21-1 is marked as a pseudogene. The CDR3 has 12 amino acids. Here the CDR3 reads CASSGSAGELFF. Here the CDR3 DNA reads TGTGCCAGCAGCGGTAGTGCCGGGGAGCTGTTTTTT.

This clone was counted once. The J gene is TRBJ1-4, the V gene TRBV2; TRBD1 is a possible D gene (5 bases). The CDR3 spans 15 residues. Germline V lookup: CDR1 SNHLY, CDR2 FYNNEI. Trimming took off 1 base at V and 4 bases at J, with 10 bases between the two ends. CDR3 in DNA: TGTGCCAGCAGTGAAGGGGGACTCTATAATGAAAAACTGTTTTTT. Protein: CASSEGGLYNEKLFF.

The CDR3 DNA is TGTGCCTGCTATCCGCAGGGCAATATGGGAAAACTGTTTTTT. Its translation: CACYPQGNMGKLFF. This rearrangement joins TRBV30 to TRBJ1-4; D possibly corresponds to TRBD1 (5 bases). Trimming cost V 6 bases and J 10 bases, with 21 bases left between them. The CDR3 runs 14 residues. Germline loops: CDR1 GTSNPN, CDR2 SVGIG (reference sequence).

This clone was observed once. The chain joins TRBV3-1 (or the pseudogene TRBV3-2) to TRBJ2-7, with D maybe TRBD1 (5 bases). Trimming shortened V by 1 base and J by 2 bases, and 12 bases separated the two germline ends. The CDR3 contains 15 residues. Germline V gene sequence: CDR1 LGHDT, CDR2 YNNKEL (reference sequence). CDR3 protein: CASSQGGQGPYEQYF. The CDR3 nucleotides are TGTGCCAGCAGCCAAGGAGGACAAGGACCCTACGAGCAGTACTTC.

This sequence joins TRBV27 and TRBJ2-5; D uncertain. In germline, CDR1 is MNHEY, CDR2 SMNVEV (reference sequence). V was cut by 4 bases and J by 9 bases, with 18 bases left in between. This CDR3 contains 14 residues. The CDR3 sequence: CASSSHEVMSPQYF. Written as DNA, the CDR3 is TGTGCCAGCAGTTCCCACGAAGTGATGAGTCCCCAGTACTTC.

The V gene is TRBV27, the J gene TRBJ2-5, with 8 bases identical to TRBD1. CDR3 length equals 14 residues. V lost 8 bases to trimming and J lost 4 bases; unmatched junction nucleotides: 9. Germline values: CDR1 MNHEY, CDR2 SMNVEV (reference sequence). CDR3 sequence (DNA): TGTGCCAGCCGAGGACAGGGTAAAAGAGAGACCCAGTACTTC. It encodes CASRGQGKRETQYF.

The chain couples TRBV11-3 to TRBJ2-5, with 12 bases identical to TRBD2. Trimming took 5 bases from V and 7 from J; bases not matched to a gene: 8. Germline V gene sequence: CDR1 SGHNT, CDR2 YENEEA. This CDR3 region has 15 residues. As DNA, the CDR3 is TGTGCCAGCAGCGGTGGGACTAGCGGGCAGGGGACCCAGTACTTC. Translated: CASSGGTSGQGTQYF. Supplemented by reference TRBV11-3 and TRBJ2-5, the full variable domain reads EAGVVQSPRYKIIEKKQPVAFWCNPISGHNTLYWYLQNLGQGPELLIRYENEEAVDDSQLPKDRFSAERLKGVDSTLKIQPAELGDSAVYLCASSGGTSGQGTQYFGPGTRLLVL.

V and J are TRBV18 and TRBJ2-3; D is unresolved. Germline CDR1 reads KGHSH; CDR2 reads LQKENI. This CDR3 spans 13 amino acids. Trimming took 6 bases from V and 5 from J, leaving 12 bases between them. The CDR3 DNA is TGTGCCAGCTCGGGCCCCGAAGGAGATACGCAGTATTTT. Encoded protein: CASSGPEGDTQYF. The entire variable domain, with the rest obtained from reference TRBV18 and TRBJ2-3, is as follows: NAGVMQNPRHLVRRRGQEARLRCSPMKGHSHVYWYRQLPEEGLKFMVYLQKENIIDESGMPKERFSAEFPKEGPSILRIQQVVRGDSAAYFCASSGPEGDTQYFGPGTRLTVL.

This clone was seen only a few times. The rearrangement uses TRBV5-1 and TRBJ2-3; 7 nucleotides line up with TRBD1. The CDR3 has 14 residues. Germline CDR1 is SGHRS and CDR2 is YFSETQ. V shed 4 bases, J shed 6 bases, and the junction held 8 bases outside the gene matches. CDR3 protein: CASSRDRVPDTQYF. As DNA, the CDR3 is TGCGCCAGCAGCCGGGACAGAGTGCCCGATACGCAGTATTTT.

The sample holds one count of this clone. This chain connects TRBV25-1 to TRBJ2-2, with a possible D match to TRBD2 (6 bases). CDR3 length: 18 amino acids. CDR1 and CDR2 from the germline V gene are MGHDK and SYGVNS. Trimming pared 4 bases from V and 0 bases from J, leaving 18 bases between. The CDR3 sequence: CASSGDLGGTTNTGELFF. The CDR3 DNA reads TGTGCCAGCAGTGGGGATCTTGGGGGGACGACGAACACCGGGGAGCTGTTTTTT.

The V call is TRBV10-3, the J call TRBJ2-5, with D possibly being TRBD2 (7 bases). Between the trimmed V and J ends, which lost 10 bases and 1 base, there was a span of 19 bases. The CDR3 totals 15 residues. Per germline, CDR1 ENHRY and CDR2 SYGVKD. CDR3 nucleotide sequence: TGTGCCACCGGGGGCCAGCGGGGTATCCAAGAGACCCAGTACTTC. It is translated as CATGGQRGIQETQYF.

The chain links TRBV19 to TRBJ2-3, with TRBD2 matching over 11 bases. CDR1 and CDR2 (germline): LNHDA, SQIVND (reference sequence). V gave up 6 bases and J gave up 6 bases; unmatched junction bases: 14. CDR3 length equals 17 residues. CDR3 residues: CASSPPPLAGVKDTQYF. CDR3 DNA sequence: TGTGCCAGTAGCCCCCCCCCACTAGCGGGAGTCAAGGATACGCAGTATTTT.

This chain connects TRBV9 to TRBJ2-7, with TRBD2 as a possible D gene (5 bases). The CDR3 spans 12 residues. The V end lost 1 base, the J end lost 6 bases, and 8 bases lay between the germline ends. Germline V gives CDR1 SGDLS, CDR2 YYNGEE. CDR3 DNA sequence: TGTGCCAGCAGCGTACGAGAGGGCGAGCAGTACTTC. Translating it yields CASSVREGEQYF.

V usage is TRBV12-3 or TRBV12-4 and J usage is TRBJ1-1; D ambiguous. The CDR3 is made up of 13 amino acids. Trimming shortened V by 7 bases and J by 4 bases, and 13 bases separated the two germline ends. CDR3 bases: TGTGCCAGCAACATCTTTGCGGGCACTGAAGCTTTCTTT. Its translation is CASNIFAGTEAFF.

This clone has more than one count but fewer than ten. The chain links TRBV7-9 to TRBJ2-2, with 9 bases fitting TRBD1. Germline-derived CDR1 and CDR2 are SEHNR and FQNEAQ (reference sequence). This CDR3 has 16 residues. V lost 5 bases to trimming and J lost 4 bases; unmatched junction nucleotides: 8. The CDR3 coding sequence is TGTGCCAGCAGCCCGGATGGGACAGGGACCACCGGGGAGCTGTTTTTT. Translated, it gives CASSPDGTGTTGELFF. Based on the CDR3 plus reference TRBV7-9 and TRBJ2-2, the full variable domain is DTGVSQNPRHKITKRGQNVTFRCDPISEHNRLYWYRQTLGQGPEFLTYFQNEAQLEKSRLLSDRFSAERPKGSFSTLEIQRTEQGDSAMYLCASSPDGTGTTGELFFGEGSRLTVL.

V gene TRBV29-1 combines with J gene TRBJ2-7; TRBD1 might be the D (5 bases). The CDR3 is 13 residues long. The germline V gene encodes CDR1 SQVTM and CDR2 ANQGSEA. V lost 2 bases to trimming and J lost 4 bases, with 12 bases between them. The CDR3 loop reads CSVESGMEYEQYF. The CDR3, as DNA: TGCAGCGTTGAATCAGGGATGGAGTACGAGCAGTACTTC.

This clone was detected once. The V call is TRBV3-1 (or the pseudogene TRBV3-2), the J call TRBJ2-5; 9 bases are shared with TRBD1. The germline V gene encodes CDR1 LGHDT and CDR2 YNNKEL (reference sequence). The length of the CDR3 is 16 residues. After removal of 4 bases from V and 5 bases from J, the junction contained 11 bases not matched to a gene. The CDR3 loop is CASSPPPGTGWETQYF. In nucleotides, the CDR3 is TGTGCCAGCAGCCCCCCTCCCGGGACAGGGTGGGAGACCCAGTACTTC.

J is TRBJ2-1 and V is TRBV5-1; the match to TRBD1 covers 9 bases. Germline assignment: CDR1 SGHRS and CDR2 YFSETQ. Trimming removed 3 bases from V and 8 bases from J; junction bases left unmatched: 9. CDR3 length equals 15 residues. CDR3 sequence (DNA): TGCGCCAGCAGCTCCCGGGACAGGGTTTCGGATGAGCAGTTCTTC. Translated, it gives CASSSRDRVSDEQFF.

This clone occurred once. The genes are TRBV18 and TRBJ1-5; D not resolved. The germline gives CDR1 KGHSH, CDR2 LQKENI. CDR3 length equals 14 residues. The V gene lost 2 bases and the J gene lost 7 bases, with 12 bases spanning the gap. The CDR3 DNA sequence: TGTGCCAGCTCACCAGGGAGTACCGACCAGCCCCAGCATTTT. This codes for CASSPGSTDQPQHF.

Note on this clone: At one end the junction does not follow the germline gene, possibly because of a read error. The genes are TRBV29-1 and TRBJ1-3; TRBD1 is a possible D gene (6 bases). The CDR3 runs to 11 residues. The germline V gene encodes CDR1 SQVTM and CDR2 ANQGSEA. For the CDR3, the DNA is TGCAGCGTTGAAGATGGGGGGGCAAGAAGATTT. Translating gives CSVEDGGARRF. Full variable domain (missing parts from reference TRBV29-1 and TRBJ1-3): SAVISQKPSRDICQRGTSLTIQCQVDSQVTMMFWYRQQPGQSLTLIATANQGSEATYESGFVIDKFPISRPNLTFSTLTVSNMSPEDSSIYLCSVEDGGARRFGEGSWLTVV.